Below are 5 T cell receptor beta chains sequenced from a single sample in a study of T cells in Graves' hyperthyroidism and ophthalmopathy. RNA transcripts were the template for amplifying TCR beta CDR3 regions. In the first-round RT-PCR of the TCR CDR3, the HTBI primer set was used. TCRdb redid the calling of the multiplex PCR reads with MiXCR, one entry per CDR3 protein. The sample carries 490,000 or so distinct CDR3 sequences, around 43% recorded once. Sequenced sample: peripheral blood or thyroid tissue (not recorded which). Receptors were obtained from an adult woman with Graves' disease, either hyperthyroidism or ophthalmopathy (not recorded which).

The chain has TRBV29-1 and TRBJ2-5; weak D call: TRBD1 (6 bases). V was shortened by 0 bases and J by 9 bases, with 17 bases between the two germline ends. The CDR3 runs to 14 residues. In germline, CDR1 is SQVTM, CDR2 ANQGSEA. In nucleotides, the CDR3 is TGCAGCGTTGAAGAGGGGGCAGGGGATCAGCCCCAGTACTTC. Translation: CSVEEGAGDQPQYF.

This chain links TRBV30 with TRBJ1-5; D gene uncertain. Germline CDR1 GTSNPN, CDR2 SVGIG (reference sequence). With 0 bases removed from V and 6 bases from J, the gap between germline ends came to 12 bases. This CDR3 is 14 amino acids long. This CDR3 is CAWSVPHRRQPQHF. The DNA of the CDR3 is TGTGCCTGGAGTGTCCCCCACCGACGTCAGCCCCAGCATTTT.

This clonotype was seen a few times. The CDR3 is CASSWGRGVVGMNTEAFF. CDR3 coding DNA: TGTGCCAGCAGCTGGGGCCGGGGGGTGGTCGGAATGAACACTGAAGCTTTCTTT. This chain uses TRBV7-6 with TRBJ1-1; TRBD1 might be the D (5 bases). V lost 4 bases and J lost 0, with 21 bases in between. Germline CDR1 SGHVS, CDR2 FNYEAQ. This CDR3 region has 18 residues.

V and J are TRBV12-3 or TRBV12-4 and TRBJ2-3; no reliable D call. This CDR3 is 12 amino acids long. Trimming left V 3 bases short and J 5 bases short, with 6 bases between. CDR3 region: CASSLLRDTQYF. CDR3 in DNA: TGTGCCAGCAGTTTGCTCAGAGATACGCAGTATTTT.

CDR3 bases: TGTGCCAGCAGCTTAGGATGGCTTGGGGGCAATCAGCCCCAGCATTTT. Its protein product is CASSLGWLGGNQPQHF. The chain combines TRBV7-9 with TRBJ1-5; D unclear. The V gene's germline CDR1 is SEHNR and CDR2 FQNEAQ (reference sequence). Trimming stripped 1 base from V and 2 bases from J, with 12 bases between. This CDR3 region has 16 residues.